Below, 9 T cell receptor beta chains from the same sample are listed, as sequenced in a study of cytomegalovirus exposure and HLA in healthy donors. The PCR had 60 Vbeta and 13 Jbeta primers. Clones were read by immunoSEQ multiplex PCR, and TCRdb kept only the in-frame ones, dropping some. The sample comprises some 100,000 clones, under 85% of which are singletons, and 4.1% rests with the top ten. Sequencing input: PBMCs. The origin of the receptors is a man in his forties or fifties in good health and CMV-seronegative.

This clone was picked up one time. The J gene is TRBJ1-1, the V gene TRBV29-1; tentative D call: TRBD1 (5 bases). Per germline, CDR1 SQVTM and CDR2 ANQGSEA. This CDR3 spans 13 amino acids. V dropped 8 bases and J dropped 0 bases, with 13 bases sitting between them. The CDR3 spells CSSQAQVNTEAFF. CDR3 bases: TGCAGCTCCCAAGCACAGGTGAACACTGAAGCTTTCTTT.

This chain links TRBV13 with TRBJ2-3; D gene uncertain. The CDR3 has 11 residues. CDR1 is PRHDT, CDR2 FYEKMQ, per germline (reference sequence). Trimming stripped 4 bases from V and 4 bases from J, with 3 bases between. The CDR3 protein is CASSSSDTQYF. CDR3 coding DNA: TGTGCCAGCAGCTCCTCAGATACGCAGTATTTT.

The V call is TRBV19, the J call TRBJ2-2; TRBD1 might be the D (6 bases). V was pared by 3 bases and J by 4 bases, with 12 bases between. Looked up from germline, CDR1 is LNHDA and CDR2 is SQIVND (reference sequence). This CDR3 contains 15 residues. Written as DNA, the CDR3 is TGTGCCAGTAGTATTCGGTCAGGGGTCACCGGGGAGCTGTTTTTT. Protein product: CASSIRSGVTGELFF.

The V and J genes are TRBV5-5 and TRBJ1-3; 8 nucleotides align to TRBD1. Germline assignment: CDR1 SGHKS and CDR2 YYEKEE (reference sequence). The junction had 6 bases not matched to a gene; V was cut back by 0 bases and J by 7 bases. This CDR3 is 15 amino acids long. The CDR3 spells CASSLAGQGENTIYF. The CDR3 DNA reads TGTGCCAGCAGCTTGGCCGGACAGGGAGAGAACACCATATATTTT. Using reference TRBV5-5 and TRBJ1-3 for the parts outside the CDR3, the full variable domain is DAGVTQSPTHLIKTRGQQVTLRCSPISGHKSVSWYQQVLGQGPQFIFQYYEKEERGRGNFPDRFSARQFPNYSSELNVNALLLGDSALYLCASSLAGQGENTIYFGEGSWLTVV.

This chain connects TRBV6-1 to TRBJ2-1; 11 positions agree with TRBD2. Germline V gene data show CDR1 as MNHNS and CDR2 as SASEGT. This CDR3 comprises 18 residues. With V trimmed by 1 base and J by 8 bases, 13 bases remained unmatched. The CDR3 region is CASSEGMGSSGGKDEQFF. CDR3 DNA: TGTGCCAGCAGTGAAGGGATGGGCTCTAGCGGGGGGAAAGATGAGCAGTTCTTC.

This chain links TRBV28 with TRBJ1-1; a possible D gene is TRBD1 (6 bases). V gave up 6 bases and J gave up 1 base, with 18 bases separating them. The CDR3 runs 16 residues. Germline V gives CDR1 MDHEN, CDR2 SYDVKM. The CDR3 is CASSPRTGKENTEAFF. The CDR3 nucleotides read TGTGCCAGCAGCCCAAGAACAGGGAAAGAGAACACTGAAGCTTTCTTT.

This clone was detected a few times. The chain joins TRBV6-5 to TRBJ1-4; possibly TRBD1 for D (5 bases). The CDR3 contains 15 residues. The V gene lost 2 bases and the J gene lost 1 base, with 8 bases spanning the gap. From germline, CDR1 is MNHEY and CDR2 SVGAGI. CDR3 nucleotide sequence: TGTGCCAGCAGTTACGGGGCGGTAACTAATGAAAAACTGTTTTTT. Its translation is CASSYGAVTNEKLFF.

V gene TRBV7-3 combines with J gene TRBJ2-3, with 10 bases fitting TRBD2. CDR1 is SGHTA and CDR2 is FQGTGA in the germline V gene. V lost 2 bases to trimming and J lost 0 bases; unmatched junction nucleotides: 2. The CDR3 covers 16 residues. CDR3 DNA sequence: TGTGCCAGCAGCTTACTAGCGGGGGTTAGCACAGATACGCAGTATTTT. This translates into CASSLLAGVSTDTQYF.

This clone was observed a handful of times. The chain couples TRBV19 to TRBJ1-1, with D tentatively TRBD1 (6 bases). Germline CDR1 and CDR2: LNHDA and SQIVND (reference sequence). V dropped 1 base and J dropped 0 bases, with 12 bases sitting between them. The CDR3 length is 16 residues. In DNA, the CDR3 is TGTGCCAGTAGTATAGGCCTATGGACAGTGAACACTGAAGCTTTCTTT. This translates into CASSIGLWTVNTEAFF.